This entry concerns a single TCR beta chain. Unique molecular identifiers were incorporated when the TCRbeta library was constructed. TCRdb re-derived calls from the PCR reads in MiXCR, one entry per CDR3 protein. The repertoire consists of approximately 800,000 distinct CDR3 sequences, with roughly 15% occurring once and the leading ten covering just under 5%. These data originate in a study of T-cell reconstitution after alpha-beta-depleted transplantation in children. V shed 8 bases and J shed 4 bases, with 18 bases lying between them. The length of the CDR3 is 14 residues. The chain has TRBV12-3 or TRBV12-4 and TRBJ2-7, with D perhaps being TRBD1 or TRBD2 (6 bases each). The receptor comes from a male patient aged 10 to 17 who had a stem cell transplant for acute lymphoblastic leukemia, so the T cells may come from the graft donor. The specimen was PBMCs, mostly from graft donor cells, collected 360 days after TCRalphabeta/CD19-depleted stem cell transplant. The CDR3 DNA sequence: TGTGCCAGCGCCCCCGGGGGCCCCGAATACGAGCAGTACTTC. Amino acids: CASAPGGPEYEQYF.